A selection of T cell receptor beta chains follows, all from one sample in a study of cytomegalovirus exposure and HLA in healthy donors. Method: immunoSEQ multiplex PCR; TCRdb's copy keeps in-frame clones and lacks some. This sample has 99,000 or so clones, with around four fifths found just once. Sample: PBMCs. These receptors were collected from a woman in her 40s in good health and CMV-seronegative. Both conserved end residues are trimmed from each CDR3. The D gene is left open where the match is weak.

ASSLQRLGEMGEKLF | TRBJ1-4 | TRBV5-1 | NA
ASSPGGRADTQY | TRBJ2-3 | TRBV28 | TRBD2
ASSWGLAGRWETQY | TRBJ2-5 | TRBV28 | TRBD2
ASSPHTDTQY | TRBJ2-3 | TRBV27 | NA
ASSLRGRNYGYT | TRBJ1-2 | TRBV6-5 | NA
SSSLAPGGEETQY | TRBJ2-5 | TRBV7-9 | NA
ASSLWTSVSHNEQF | TRBJ2-1 | TRBV14 | TRBD2
ASSQNLARENTEAF | TRBJ1-1 | TRBV14 | NA
ASSLGGTGMETQY | TRBJ2-5 | TRBV5-1 | TRBD1
SSSPREEQY | TRBJ2-7 | TRBV7-9 | NA
ASSTGGAGNTEAF | TRBJ1-1 | TRBV5-1 | NA
ASSLAASGVEQY | TRBJ2-7 | TRBV7-9 | TRBD2
ASSSRYGDSPKNIQY | TRBJ2-4 | TRBV28 | TRBD1